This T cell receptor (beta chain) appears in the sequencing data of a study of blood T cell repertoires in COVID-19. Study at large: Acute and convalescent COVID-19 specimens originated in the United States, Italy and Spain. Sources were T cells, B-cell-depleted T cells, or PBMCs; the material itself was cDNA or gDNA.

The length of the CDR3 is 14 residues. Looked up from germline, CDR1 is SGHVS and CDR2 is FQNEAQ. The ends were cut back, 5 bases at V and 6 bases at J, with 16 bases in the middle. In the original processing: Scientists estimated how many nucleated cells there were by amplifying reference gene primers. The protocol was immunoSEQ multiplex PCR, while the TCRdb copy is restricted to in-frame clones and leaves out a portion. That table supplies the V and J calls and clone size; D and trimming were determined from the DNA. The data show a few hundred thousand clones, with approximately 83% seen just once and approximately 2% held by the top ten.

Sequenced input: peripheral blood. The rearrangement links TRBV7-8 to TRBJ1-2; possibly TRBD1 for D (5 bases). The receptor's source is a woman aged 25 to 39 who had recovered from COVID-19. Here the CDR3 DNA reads TGTGCCAGCAGCAAAGGGGCCGGGTCGGATGGCTACACCTTC. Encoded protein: CASSKGAGSDGYTF.